The 6 T cell receptor beta chains listed next were all sequenced from one sample in a study of T cell changes during pregnancy in multiple sclerosis. The assay was immunoSEQ multiplex PCR, and TCRdb's table has in-frame clones only and misses some. Of about 92,000 clones in the sample, 85% to 95% were seen once. This specimen was peripheral blood, taken in the first trimester of pregnancy. The receptor source for this set is a female donor with multiple sclerosis, enrolled in a pregnancy study.

The rearrangement uses TRBV5-6 and TRBJ2-7; TRBD1 aligns across 8 bases. Looked up from germline, CDR1 is SGHDT and CDR2 is YYEEEE. CDR3 length: 15 amino acids. Trimming at V came to 2 bases and at J to 0 bases, leaving 4 bases not matched to a gene. CDR3 residues: CASSLQGGSSYEQYF. In nucleotides, the CDR3 is TGTGCCAGCAGCTTACAGGGGGGTAGCTCCTACGAGCAGTACTTC. Using reference TRBV5-6 and TRBJ2-7 for the parts outside the CDR3, the full variable domain is DAGVTQSPTHLIKTRGQQVTLRCSPKSGHDTVSWYQQALGQGPQFIFQYYEEEERQRGNFPDRFSGHQFPNYSSELNVNALLLGDSALYLCASSLQGGSSYEQYFGPGTRLTVT.

The chain links TRBV15 to TRBJ2-7; 8 bases match TRBD2. The junction had 5 bases not matched to a gene; V was cut back by 0 bases and J by 4 bases. Germline-derived CDR1 and CDR2 are LNHNV and YYDKDF (reference sequence). The CDR3 is 15 residues long. For the CDR3, the DNA is TGTGCCACCAGCAGAGATCTGAGCGGGAGTTACGAGCAGTACTTC. Translation: CATSRDLSGSYEQYF. Full variable domain (outside the CDR3, taken from reference TRBV15 and TRBJ2-7): DAMVIQNPRYQVTQFGKPVTLSCSQTLNHNVMYWYQQKSSQAPKLLFHYYDKDFNNEADTPDNFQSRRPNTSFCFLDIRSPGLGDTAMYLCATSRDLSGSYEQYFGPGTRLTVT.

The chain links TRBV6-1 to TRBJ2-4, with TRBD1 identical over 9 bases. The CDR3 runs to 13 residues. Germline V gene data show CDR1 as MNHNS and CDR2 as SASEGT. Losses at the gene ends were 6 bases for V and 7 bases for J; bases not matched to a gene: 4. CDR3 sequence reads: CASRTGQGNIQYF. The CDR3 coding sequence is TGTGCCAGCAGGACGGGACAGGGTAACATTCAGTACTTC.

This rearrangement joins TRBV6-5 to TRBJ1-1; possibly TRBD1 for D (5 bases). The germline gives CDR1 MNHEY, CDR2 SVGAGI. V gave up 4 bases and J gave up 0 bases, with 6 bases separating them. CDR3 length: 13 amino acids. The CDR3 loop reads CASSSTVNTEAFF. The CDR3 nucleotides are TGTGCCAGCAGTTCGACAGTGAACACTGAAGCTTTCTTT.

The chain employs TRBV29-1 and TRBJ1-1; 9 bases map to TRBD1. The germline gives CDR1 SQVTM, CDR2 ANQGSEA. V lost 6 bases and J lost 1; bases outside the gene matches: 6. CDR3 length: 14 residues. The CDR3: CSVGMGQGNTEAFF. CDR3 sequence (DNA): TGCAGCGTGGGAATGGGACAGGGGAACACTGAAGCTTTCTTT. The whole variable domain, remainder taken from reference TRBV29-1 and TRBJ1-1, is SAVISQKPSRDICQRGTSLTIQCQVDSQVTMMFWYRQQPGQSLTLIATANQGSEATYESGFVIDKFPISRPNLTFSTLTVSNMSPEDSSIYLCSVGMGQGNTEAFFGQGTRLTVV.

V usage is TRBV6-1 and J usage is TRBJ1-1; possibly TRBD1 for D (5 bases). The germline V and J ends were trimmed by 4 bases and 0 bases, with 12 bases remaining between them. Germline CDR1 is MNHNS and CDR2 is SASEGT. The CDR3 consists of 15 residues. The CDR3 loop reads CASSAGRDMNTEAFF. The CDR3 region has the DNA TGTGCCAGCAGTGCGGGCAGGGATATGAACACTGAAGCTTTCTTT.